Presented here are 4 T cell receptor beta chains from one specimen sequenced in a study of blood T cell repertoires in COVID-19. Measured with immunoSEQ multiplex PCR; TCRdb has only the in-frame clones, and not every one. Of approximately 200,000 clones in the sample, approximately 89% were seen once. Specimen: PBMCs or T cells enriched from blood (not recorded which). These receptors all come from a woman aged 40 to 50 with acute COVID-19.

This clone was detected once. This sequence joins TRBV12-3 or TRBV12-4 and TRBJ2-1; D ambiguous. V dropped 3 bases and J dropped 6 bases, with 9 bases sitting between them. CDR3 length: 13 amino acids. DNA of the CDR3: TGTGCCAGCAGTTTTGGGCAGATCAATGAGCAGTTCTTC. Its translation is CASSFGQINEQFF.

This chain connects TRBV7-3 to TRBJ2-3, with 9 bases that match TRBD2. The CDR3 contains 17 residues. The junction had 6 bases not matched to a gene; V was cut back by 2 bases and J by 0 bases. Germline V CDR1 and CDR2: SGHTA, FQGTGA. The CDR3 DNA is TGTGCCAGCAGCTTAGGGGTAGCGGGGGCTAGCACAGATACGCAGTATTTT. The encoded protein is CASSLGVAGASTDTQYF.

The rearrangement links TRBV3-1 (or the pseudogene TRBV3-2) to TRBJ2-7; TRBD1 might be the D (5 bases). V was clipped by 1 base and J by 6 bases, with 7 bases between them. The CDR3 sequence is 12 residues long. Germline CDR1 LGHDT, CDR2 YNNKEL (reference sequence). The CDR3 DNA is TGTGCCAGCAGCCAAGGGACATCCGAGCAGTACTTC. As protein: CASSQGTSEQYF.

V and J are TRBV25-1 and TRBJ2-5, with D tentatively TRBD1 (5 bases). CDR1 and CDR2 (germline): MGHDK, SYGVNS. Trimming shortened V by 2 bases and J by 2 bases, and 15 bases separated the two germline ends. The CDR3 is made up of 16 amino acids. CDR3 sequence (DNA): TGTGCCAGCAGTGAAACGGGTGGGGCGCTACAAGAGACCCAGTACTTC. Its protein is CASSETGGALQETQYF. Full variable domain (rest looked up from reference TRBV25-1 and TRBJ2-5): EADIYQTPRYLVIGTGKKITLECSQTMGHDKMYWYQQDPGMELHLIHYSYGVNSTEKGDLSSESTVSRIRTEHFPLTLESARPSHTSQYLCASSETGGALQETQYFGPGTRLLVL.